Listed below are T cell receptor beta chains from one sample, sequenced in a study of blood T cell repertoires in COVID-19. Profiling relied on immunoSEQ multiplex PCR, and the TCRdb table lists in-frame clones only, not all of them. The sample shows 200,000 to 250,000 clones, roughly 84% of them seen only once. Sequenced input: peripheral blood. Receptors were obtained from a man aged 25 to 40 with active or convalescent COVID-19. CDR3s include the opening cysteine and the closing phenylalanine or tryptophan. The D gene is left open where the match is weak. Size tells how often a clone was seen (once, few, many) or the class of an expanded clone, and some rows leave it out.

j_call: TRBJ2-2
d_call: .
v_call: TRBV28
clone_size: .
cdr3_aa: CASKMRGWQTGELFF
cdr3_nt: TGTGCCAGCAAGATGAGGGGGTGGCAGACCGGGGAGCTGTTTTTT

j_call: TRBJ1-2
d_call: TRBD1
v_call: TRBV5-4
clone_size: .
cdr3_aa: CASSPSRTGGYGYTF
cdr3_nt: TGTGCCAGCAGCCCTTCTCGGACAGGGGGCTATGGCTACACCTTC

j_call: TRBJ2-3
d_call: TRBD1
v_call: TRBV27
clone_size: .
cdr3_aa: CASSVSLDRGTDTQYF
cdr3_nt: TGTGCCAGCAGTGTCTCCCTCGACAGGGGAACAGATACGCAGTATTTT

j_call: TRBJ1-1
d_call: .
v_call: TRBV11-1
clone_size: .
cdr3_aa: CASGRTENTEAFF
cdr3_nt: TGTGCCAGCGGGCGGACAGAGAACACTGAAGCTTTCTTT

j_call: TRBJ1-1
d_call: .
v_call: TRBV15
clone_size: .
cdr3_aa: CATSRDRGRQIDFF
cdr3_nt: TGTGCCACCAGCAGAGATCGCGGGCGGCAGATTGATTTCTTT

j_call: TRBJ2-1
d_call: TRBD2
v_call: TRBV7-9
clone_size: .
cdr3_aa: CASSPTGGRNHEQFF
cdr3_nt: TGTGCCAGCAGCCCTACGGGGGGGAGGAATCATGAGCAGTTCTTC

j_call: TRBJ2-1
d_call: TRBD2
v_call: TRBV10-1
clone_size: .
cdr3_aa: CASSPSGLAGKGEQFF
cdr3_nt: TGCGCCAGCAGCCCGTCAGGACTAGCGGGGAAGGGTGAGCAGTTCTTC

j_call: TRBJ2-5
d_call: TRBD1
v_call: TRBV6-5
clone_size: .
cdr3_aa: CASSKQGSGETQYF
cdr3_nt: TGTGCCAGCAGTAAACAGGGGTCCGGGGAGACCCAGTACTTC

j_call: TRBJ1-2
d_call: .
v_call: TRBV6-6
clone_size: few
cdr3_aa: CASSTGNYGYTF
cdr3_nt: TGTGCCAGTTCAACAGGGAACTATGGCTACACCTTC

j_call: TRBJ2-1
d_call: TRBD1
v_call: TRBV11-2
clone_size: .
cdr3_aa: CASSTWTGNEQFF
cdr3_nt: TGTGCCAGCAGTACGTGGACAGGCAATGAGCAGTTCTTC

j_call: TRBJ1-1
d_call: TRBD1
v_call: TRBV7-2
clone_size: .
cdr3_aa: CASSRRQGNTEAFF
cdr3_nt: TGTGCCAGCAGCCGGAGACAGGGTAACACTGAAGCTTTCTTT

j_call: TRBJ2-3
d_call: .
v_call: TRBV29-1
clone_size: .
cdr3_aa: CSVGRETDTQYF
cdr3_nt: TGCAGCGTTGGTCGGGAGACAGATACGCAGTATTTT

j_call: TRBJ1-2
d_call: TRBD1
v_call: TRBV29-1
clone_size: .
cdr3_aa: CSARTGGNYGYTF
cdr3_nt: TGCAGCGCCAGGACAGGGGGAAACTATGGCTACACCTTC

j_call: TRBJ1-2
d_call: TRBD1
v_call: TRBV11-2
clone_size: .
cdr3_aa: CASSLGRGLLSYGYTF
cdr3_nt: TGTGCCAGCAGTCTCGGCAGGGGGCTGTTGAGCTATGGCTACACCTTC

j_call: TRBJ2-7
d_call: TRBD1
v_call: TRBV25-1
clone_size: .
cdr3_aa: CASTRGLGYEQYF
cdr3_nt: TGTGCCAGCACCAGGGGGCTCGGGTACGAGCAGTACTTC

j_call: TRBJ2-5
d_call: TRBD2
v_call: TRBV5-1
clone_size: .
cdr3_aa: CASGSGGYQETQYF
cdr3_nt: TGCGCCAGCGGTAGCGGGGGGTACCAAGAGACCCAGTACTTC

j_call: TRBJ1-1
d_call: .
v_call: TRBV6-2/TRBV6-3
clone_size: .
cdr3_aa: CASSYQGLPFTEAFF
cdr3_nt: TGTGCCAGCAGTTACCAGGGCCTTCCCTTCACTGAAGCTTTCTTT

j_call: TRBJ2-3
d_call: .
v_call: TRBV4-3
clone_size: once
cdr3_aa: CASSRRILGAPDTQYF
cdr3_nt: TGCGCCAGCAGCCGACGGATATTGGGGGCTCCAGATACGCAGTATTTT

j_call: TRBJ1-5
d_call: TRBD1
v_call: TRBV10-3
clone_size: .
cdr3_aa: CASNVDRGFQPQHF
cdr3_nt: TGTGCCAGCAACGTAGACAGGGGATTTCAGCCCCAGCATTTT

j_call: TRBJ1-2
d_call: TRBD1
v_call: TRBV6-5
clone_size: .
cdr3_aa: CASSRDRGGYGYTF
cdr3_nt: TGTGCCAGCAGTAGGGACAGGGGGGGCTATGGCTACACCTTC

j_call: TRBJ2-3
d_call: .
v_call: TRBV27
clone_size: .
cdr3_aa: CASSLGGGGYTQYF
cdr3_nt: TGTGCCAGCAGTTTAGGAGGGGGCGGGTATACGCAGTATTTT

j_call: TRBJ1-5
d_call: TRBD1
v_call: TRBV28
clone_size: .
cdr3_aa: CASSLPTGEVYQPQHF
cdr3_nt: TGTGCCAGCAGTCTCCCAACAGGGGAGGTCTATCAGCCCCAGCATTTT

j_call: TRBJ2-7
d_call: TRBD2
v_call: TRBV6-5
clone_size: .
cdr3_aa: CASSYKRGGPYEQYF
cdr3_nt: TGTGCCAGCAGTTACAAGCGGGGGGGTCCCTACGAGCAGTACTTC

j_call: TRBJ2-1
d_call: TRBD2
v_call: TRBV27
clone_size: .
cdr3_aa: CASSHSGTSGYNEQFF
cdr3_nt: TGTGCCAGCAGCCACTCCGGGACTAGCGGTTACAATGAGCAGTTCTTC

j_call: TRBJ2-1
d_call: .
v_call: TRBV6-5
clone_size: .
cdr3_aa: CASNRGSRSYNEQFF
cdr3_nt: TGTGCCAGCAACCGGGGATCCAGGTCCTACAATGAGCAGTTCTTC

j_call: TRBJ1-6
d_call: .
v_call: TRBV3-1/TRBV3-2
clone_size: .
cdr3_aa: CASKWSSYNSPLHF
cdr3_nt: TGTGCCAGCAAGTGGAGCTCCTATAATTCACCCCTCCACTTT

j_call: TRBJ2-1
d_call: .
v_call: TRBV9
clone_size: .
cdr3_aa: CASSVAGLGYNEQFF
cdr3_nt: TGTGCCAGCAGCGTAGCAGGACTCGGGTACAATGAGCAGTTCTTC

j_call: TRBJ2-1
d_call: TRBD2
v_call: TRBV4-3
clone_size: .
cdr3_aa: CASSRTSGSGEQFF
cdr3_nt: TGCGCCAGCAGCCGGACTAGCGGGAGTGGGGAGCAGTTCTTC